This T cell receptor (beta chain) was obtained from a study of PD-L1 blockade in urothelial cancer listed by TCRdb under 2017. Background on the whole study: Every patient began therapy around 2014 and was given atezolizumab 1,200 mg intravenously every 3 weeks. Pretreatment tumor samples, along with matched peripheral blood collected serially before and after atezolizumab treatment, underwent TCR sequencing. The study, an exploratory multi-omic analysis, examined somatic, immune and clinical correlates of response to PD-L1 blockade with atezolizumab in urothelial cancer. In the same patients, whole exome sequencing and RNA sequencing of pretreatment tumors were performed in addition to TCR sequencing. Durable clinical benefit was achieved by nine patients but not by the remaining 20. Patients had an ECOG performance status of 0 or 1 and had received between 0 and 3 prior chemotherapy regimens. Blood samples gave a median of about 150,000 T cells and 77,000 or so unique TCRs, with a median clonality of 0.080. Pretreatment blood TCR-seq was available for around 29 patients, at least one posttreatment blood collection was obtained for 24 patients, and tumor TCR-seq was available for 24 patients. Twenty-five of 29 patients were males with bladder-origin urothelial cancer, and about 60% of the roughly 29 reported a prior smoking history. Blood samples were analyzed 3 weeks after the start of treatment (second dose) and 6 weeks after the start of treatment. Durable clinical benefit meant progression-free survival longer than 6 months, and TCR features were also tested against progression-free and overall survival.

Overall results and qualifications from the work: Patients with durable benefit showed greater expansion of tumor-associated TCR clones in peripheral blood 3 weeks after starting treatment (n ≈ 23, p = 0.022). Small sample size (n ≈ 27) and many exploratory analyses mean the results are intended to be hypothesis-generating. Improved progression-free and overall survival was found to be associated with pretreatment peripheral blood TCR clonality below the median.

Synthetic TCR analog templates were spiked into each PCR to estimate absolute template abundance from read counts. Using the immunoSEQ assay, TCRbeta CDR3 regions were amplified from genomic DNA with bias-controlled V and J gene primers. Rearranged TCRbeta segments were sequenced at approximately 20X coverage. On the authors' methods: Clustering was used to correct sequencing errors, and CDR3s were annotated against IMGT to assign V, D and J genes. Only productive TCRbeta rearrangements were used in downstream analyses, excluding out-of-frame or stop-codon sequences. Clonality was calculated as one minus the Shannon entropy normalized by the log of the number of unique productive sequences. Clones differing between time points or between blood and tumor were identified by Fisher's exact test with Benjamini-Hochberg correction at adjusted p below 0.01. Sourced from immuneACCESS, this table was stored by TCRdb with only in-frame sequences that have V and J called. A share of the clones is absent; for the studies checked, an unresolved V gene accounts for under half, and the remainder has no known explanation. V, J and clone size derive from that table, while D and trimming were established from the DNA sequence. The sample table lists 70,000 to 75,000 clones, less than 90% of them with a count of one. 4% to 6% of the sample lies in the top ten.

The cohort comprised fewer than 35 patients with locally advanced or metastatic urothelial carcinoma treated at Memorial Sloan Kettering on a trial protocol. Peripheral blood mononuclear cells were collected pretreatment and during treatment, with between 1 and 8 total time points obtained per patient. The Qiagen DNeasy Blood extraction kit was used to purify genomic DNA from total PBMCs and tumor samples. PBMCs were collected pretreatment and during treatment, and were isolated and stored as previously described. Note on this clone: Its antigen is currently not known. One base away there is no much larger clone; base qualities are not given.

CDR1 and CDR2, per the germline V gene, are SGHRS and YFSETQ. The CDR3 runs 15 residues from the cysteine to the phenylalanine. The sequence is cut down to CDR3 DNA, 45 bases in frame from base 1. V sheds 0 bases and J sheds 0 bases, leaving 7 bases between their ends. The receptor was isolated from a man between 65 and 85 years old with urothelial cancer. The material sequenced was PBMCs, taken around atezolizumab (anti-PD-L1) treatment. The chain links TRBV5-1 with TRBJ2-1, with the D gene uncertain. The CDR3 region has the sequence CASSLVSSSYNEQFF. The nucleotides read TGCGCCAGCAGCTTGGTGTCTAGCTCCTACAATGAGCAGTTCTTC.